These 7 T cell receptor beta chains share one sample of origin, sequenced in a study of blood T cell repertoires in COVID-19. Profiled with immunoSEQ multiplex PCR; TCRdb holds only in-frame clones, not every one. The sample lists about 160,000 clones, approximately 84% occurring once. The specimen was peripheral blood. The receptors shown here come from a woman older than 75 with acute or convalescent COVID-19.

The rearrangement joins TRBV28 to TRBJ2-1; weak D call: TRBD2 (6 bases). Germline V gives CDR1 MDHEN, CDR2 SYDVKM. V was pared by 6 bases and J by 7 bases, with 10 bases between. The CDR3 totals 12 residues. CDR3 protein: CASRTRPNEQFF. DNA for the CDR3: TGTGCCAGCAGGACTAGGCCTAATGAGCAGTTCTTC.

The chain couples TRBV30 to TRBJ2-7; tentatively, D is TRBD1 (6 bases). The V gene's germline CDR1 is GTSNPN and CDR2 SVGIG (reference sequence). The CDR3 has 11 amino acids. Trimming pared 3 bases from V and 6 bases from J, leaving 9 bases between. The CDR3 sequence is CAWSEGVEQYF. The DNA of the CDR3 is TGTGCCTGGAGCGAGGGGGTCGAGCAGTACTTC.

This clone appeared many times. The chain couples TRBV27 to TRBJ1-1, with 9 bases fitting TRBD1. The CDR3 sequence is 16 residues long. Trimming cost V 6 bases and J 1 base; bases outside gene matches: 9. Germline loops: CDR1 MNHEY, CDR2 SMNVEV (reference sequence). The CDR3 DNA reads TGTGCCAGCAGGGGACAGGGAGCCCTACGGAACACTGAAGCTTTCTTT. It translates to CASRGQGALRNTEAFF.

V usage is TRBV27 and J usage is TRBJ2-1; 8 positions agree with TRBD1. The CDR3 spans 15 residues. V lost 10 bases to trimming and J lost 5 bases; unmatched junction nucleotides: 13. The germline V gene encodes CDR1 MNHEY and CDR2 SMNVEV (reference sequence). DNA of the CDR3: TGTGCCACCGCACCGATGACAGGGGCCCACAATGAGCAGTTCTTC. Encoded protein: CATAPMTGAHNEQFF.

The gene calls are TRBV18 and TRBJ2-7; TRBD2 agrees at 8 bases. Trimming removed 3 bases from V and 5 bases from J; junction bases left unmatched: 9. The CDR3 runs 15 residues. Per germline, CDR1 KGHSH and CDR2 LQKENI. The CDR3 here is CASSPLAGTSHEQYF. CDR3 nucleotides: TGTGCCAGCTCACCCCTAGCCGGGACTAGTCACGAGCAGTACTTC.

This chain links TRBV18 with TRBJ2-4; 13 nucleotides line up with TRBD2. The CDR3 extends over 20 amino acids. In germline, CDR1 is KGHSH, CDR2 LQKENI. The trim removed 4 bases at V and 0 bases at J, leaving 12 bases unmatched. CDR3 in amino acids: CASSRTSGGASTLAKNIQYF. CDR3 DNA sequence: TGTGCCAGCTCACGGACTAGCGGGGGAGCTAGTACTCTAGCCAAAAACATTCAGTACTTC.

The chain carries TRBV18 and TRBJ2-3; possibly TRBD2 for D (6 bases). The germline V gene has CDR1 KGHSH and CDR2 LQKENI. The ends were cut back, 3 bases at V and 0 bases at J, with 10 bases in the middle. The CDR3 runs 15 residues. Here the CDR3 reads CASSPLAISTDTQYF. In nucleotides, the CDR3 is TGTGCCAGCTCACCGCTAGCGATTAGCACAGATACGCAGTATTTT.